This T cell receptor (beta chain) originates from a study of T cells in Graves' hyperthyroidism and ophthalmopathy. For the study at large: Peripheral blood was drawn at first diagnosis, prior to all treatment.

The CDR3 spans 15 residues. V dropped 3 bases and J dropped 1 base, with 10 bases sitting between them. Germline values: CDR1 LNHDA, CDR2 SQIVND (reference sequence). Recently diagnosed hyperthyroidism of less than 2 months' duration affected patients aged 18 to 65. PBMCs stemmed from about 9.5 ml fresh peripheral blood. Using RNA transcripts as the source, TCR beta CDR3 regions were amplified. The HTBI primer set served for first-round RT-PCR of the TCR CDR3. Via MiXCR, TCRdb re-called the multiplex PCR reads, giving one row per CDR3 protein. The sample has fewer than 300,000 distinct CDR3 sequences; 15% are singletons.

Sequenced input: blood. This receptor was obtained from a woman in her fifties or sixties with Graves' hyperthyroidism that later progressed to Graves' ophthalmopathy. This rearrangement joins TRBV19 to TRBJ1-5, with D tentatively TRBD1 (5 bases). The CDR3 reads CASSIWGLSNQPQHF. CDR3 nucleotide sequence: TGTGCCAGTAGTATCTGGGGCCTGAGCAATCAGCCCCAGCATTTT.